Listed below are T cell receptor beta chains from one sample, sequenced in a study of radiotherapy plus CTLA-4 blockade in lung cancer. The method was immunoSEQ multiplex PCR; TCRdb's version includes in-frame clones alone and lacks a portion of them. The repertoire includes approximately 60,000 clones, about 80% of them detected once, and around 6.6% sits in the top ten. The starting material was peripheral blood, obtained from a patient treated with radiotherapy plus ipilimumab. Receptors were obtained from a human donor with non-small cell lung cancer whose response to radiotherapy plus ipilimumab could not be evaluated. Each CDR3 is given with its conserved first and last residue.

V gene: TRBV5-1
CDR3 protein: CASRLLAGVAGELFF

V gene: TRBV15
CDR3 protein: CATSSFRTGNAGELFF

V gene: TRBV9
CDR3 protein: CASSVSSYPGTGNSPLHF

V gene: TRBV7-2
CDR3 protein: CASSFPQAGVNTIYF

V gene: TRBV6-5
CDR3 protein: CASSYTVNTEAFF

V gene: TRBV28
CDR3 protein: CASSFSTGGNQPQHF

V gene: TRBV10-3
CDR3 protein: CAIGRQGANWGDYEQYF

V gene: TRBV11-3
CDR3 protein: CASSQGLAGTDTQYF

V gene: TRBV7-6
CDR3 protein: CASSIGHITGELFF

V gene: TRBV18
CDR3 protein: CASSPDSSYNEQFF

V gene: TRBV5-4
CDR3 protein: CASSLAGRNTEAFF

V gene: TRBV19
CDR3 protein: CASSIPGTNYGYTF

V gene: TRBV7-2
CDR3 protein: CASSPPSGTGGEAFF

V gene: TRBV5-1
CDR3 protein: CASSSGGTGGGDEQFF

V gene: TRBV6-5
CDR3 protein: CASSLTGNYGYTF

V gene: TRBV5-1
CDR3 protein: CASSRGQGTEAFF

V gene: TRBV11-2
CDR3 protein: CASSLVGGTDTQYF

V gene: TRBV11-2
CDR3 protein: CASSVRQGTSSPLHF

V gene: TRBV2
CDR3 protein: CASSPGTGGPTDTQYF

V gene: TRBV16
CDR3 protein: CASTLWGTGSREQYF

V gene: TRBV4-3
CDR3 protein: CASSQRTAATNEKLFF

V gene: TRBV21-1
CDR3 protein: CASSPQTGAGENTIYF

V gene: TRBV19
CDR3 protein: CASSTTGVGNQPQHF

V gene: TRBV4-3
CDR3 protein: CASSQEWARGNTIYF

V gene: TRBV7-9
CDR3 protein: CASSLQSGSGDTQYF

V gene: TRBV6-5
CDR3 protein: CASWQGVYEQYF

V gene: TRBV7-2
CDR3 protein: CASSSLYYDTQYF

V gene: TRBV7-2
CDR3 protein: CASSRRLAGGEQYF

V gene: TRBV19
CDR3 protein: CASSSLTEEETQYF

V gene: TRBV5-8
CDR3 protein: CASSWGTAISRGAGELFF

V gene: TRBV7-9
CDR3 protein: CASSPWAGTSTHNEQFF

V gene: TRBV28
CDR3 protein: CASSSQGAIGNTIYF

V gene: TRBV19
CDR3 protein: CASRRGQGESGYTF

V gene: TRBV25-1
CDR3 protein: CASSPTGGDTQYF

V gene: TRBV11-2
CDR3 protein: CASSPDSLEQFF

V gene: TRBV6-6
CDR3 protein: CASSPREISGNTIYF

V gene: TRBV19
CDR3 protein: CASSTRTGSPADYGYTF

V gene: TRBV9
CDR3 protein: CASSPPLMTGLGLDQPQHF

V gene: TRBV18
CDR3 protein: CASSPTLSSYEQYF

V gene: TRBV5-5
CDR3 protein: CASSLGTGVDTQYF

V gene: TRBV13
CDR3 protein: CASSLRGTGELFF

V gene: TRBV29-1
CDR3 protein: CSARDTGELFF

V gene: TRBV5-4
CDR3 protein: CASSLGRLAGNTGELFF

V gene: TRBV6-1
CDR3 protein: CASSFRGQVNTEAFF

V gene: TRBV5-1
CDR3 protein: CASSATGGSRETQYF

V gene: TRBV5-6
CDR3 protein: CASSYRGRFGGYTF

V gene: TRBV7-2
CDR3 protein: CASSFGTPSRDIQYF

V gene: TRBV18
CDR3 protein: CASLGVIGEKLFF

V gene: TRBV2
CDR3 protein: CASSIRQGPDEKLFF

V gene: TRBV12-5
CDR3 protein: CASAALDSGSGNTIYF

V gene: TRBV30
CDR3 protein: CAWSVRGGGQPQHF